This T cell receptor (beta chain) is drawn from a study of PD-L1 blockade in urothelial cancer. Study results and caveats: Patients with below-median pretreatment blood clonality survived longer.

Details on this clone: Its target is unknown.

V was pared by 3 bases and J by 5 bases, with 20 bases between. The CDR3 extends over 16 amino acids. Germline CDR1 is SGHRS and CDR2 is YFSETQ. Time point noted: pretreatment peripheral blood. Patients presented with locally advanced or metastatic urothelial carcinoma. Here immunoSEQ multiplex PCR was the method, and the copy in TCRdb shows in-frame clones only, minus some. This table holds about 87,000 clones, less than 90% found once. V gene TRBV5-1 combines with J gene TRBJ1-2; a possible D gene is TRBD1 (6 bases). Sequencing was performed on PBMCs, taken around atezolizumab (anti-PD-L1) treatment. This receptor was identified in a man aged 55-75 years with urothelial cancer. CDR3 in DNA: TGCGCCAGCAGCTCTTTCACAGGGCCCCAATCATATGGCTACACCTTC. It encodes CASSSFTGPQSYGYTF.